The 8 T cell receptor beta chains below were found in one sample sequenced in a study of blood T cell repertoires in COVID-19 (dated by TCRdb to the early 2020s). Libraries were made using the immunoSEQ multiplex PCR assay. The immuneACCESS repertoire file appears here via TCRdb, limited to in-frame rearrangements. These files lack a portion of the clones; in checked studies, under half of the deficit traces to unresolved V genes, and the cause of the others is not known. The sample contains tens of thousands of clones, 75% to 90% of them found a single time. The top ten clones comprise about 30% of the sample. Sequenced input: peripheral blood. Source of these receptors: a human donor in a cohort sampled during active COVID-19.

The rearrangement joins TRBV6-1 to TRBJ1-1, with D perhaps TRBD1 (5 bases). Germline V gives CDR1 MNHNS, CDR2 SASEGT. The CDR3 runs to 16 residues. The V end was cut by 1 base, the J end by 1 base, with 13 bases between. This CDR3 is CASSEEGAEPNTEAFF. DNA for the CDR3: TGTGCCAGCAGTGAAGAAGGGGCAGAACCGAACACTGAAGCTTTCTTT.

V gene TRBV4-2 combines with J gene TRBJ1-1, with TRBD1 matching 8 bases. Trimming cost V 4 bases and J 5 bases; bases outside gene matches: 12. CDR3 length: 16 residues. CDR1 is LGHNA and CDR2 is YNFKEQ in the germline V gene. CDR3 DNA sequence: TGTGCCAGCAGCCCCCCCCAGGGGGCGAGTTGGACTGAAGCTTTCTTT. It translates to CASSPPQGASWTEAFF.

This clone has just one count. The chain combines TRBV5-1 with TRBJ2-2; tentatively, D is TRBD1 (6 bases). Germline CDR1 is SGHRS and CDR2 is YFSETQ. Trimming removed 4 bases at V and 8 bases at J, with 12 bases between. The CDR3 runs 13 residues. CDR3 region: CASSMTGPGELFF. CDR3 in DNA: TGCGCCAGCAGCATGACAGGTCCAGGGGAGCTGTTTTTT.

The J gene is TRBJ1-6, the V gene TRBV11-2; a weak D match, TRBD1 (6 bases). The CDR3 spans 15 residues. The V gene lost 5 bases and the J gene lost 10 bases, with 18 bases spanning the gap. Germline loops: CDR1 SGHAT, CDR2 FQNNGV. For the CDR3, the DNA is TGTGCCAGCAGCCTACTCACAGGGAGGGACTCACCCCTCCACTTT. Translating it yields CASSLLTGRDSPLHF.

The V gene is TRBV6-5, the J gene TRBJ2-7; 9 nucleotides agree with TRBD1. Germline V lookup: CDR1 MNHEY, CDR2 SVGAGI. This CDR3 has 14 residues. With V trimmed by 4 bases and J by 0 bases, 1 base remained unmatched. The chain's CDR3 is CASSWDRASYEQYF. CDR3 bases: TGTGCCAGCAGTTGGGACAGGGCCTCCTACGAGCAGTACTTC.

A remark on this clone: Other DNA sequences in the sample encode the same CDR3. The chain carries TRBV12-3 or TRBV12-4 and TRBJ1-1; D is uncertain. The CDR3 is 13 residues long. Trimming cost V 2 bases and J 0 bases, with 4 bases left between them. CDR3 sequence (DNA): TGTGCCAGCAGTTTAACAGTGAACACTGAAGCTTTCTTT. Protein sequence: CASSLTVNTEAFF.

The V call is TRBV3-1 (or the pseudogene TRBV3-2), the J call TRBJ2-1; TRBD2 aligns across 10 bases. Germline values: CDR1 LGHDT, CDR2 YNNKEL (reference sequence). V gave up 3 bases and J gave up 5 bases; unmatched junction bases: 4. This CDR3 is 15 amino acids long. The chain's CDR3 is CASSHSGGPDNEQFF. CDR3 bases: TGTGCCAGCAGCCATAGCGGGGGGCCTGACAATGAGCAGTTCTTC.

CDR3 sequence: CASSVSDRRDEQFF. In DNA form, the CDR3 reads TGTGCCAGCAGCGTAAGTGACAGGCGTGATGAGCAGTTCTTC. The chain combines TRBV9 with TRBJ2-1; D is perhaps TRBD1 (6 bases). V lost 1 base and J lost 8, with 13 bases in between. Germline lookup yields CDR1 SGDLS and CDR2 YYNGEE. CDR3 length: 14 amino acids.